The T cell receptor beta chain under discussion was sequenced for a study of cytomegalovirus exposure and HLA in healthy donors. The CDR3 covers 16 residues. Trimming at V came to 0 bases and at J to 3 bases, leaving 5 bases not matched to a gene. Germline-derived CDR1 and CDR2 are SGHNT and YYREEE (reference sequence). The study ran its PCR with 60 Vbeta and 13 Jbeta primers. The data were produced by immunoSEQ multiplex PCR, yet TCRdb's version contains in-frame clones alone and is incomplete. This sample carries about 180,000 clones, 75% to 85% of them seen once, and the ten largest clones take 1.4% to 1.5%.

This receptor was obtained from a man younger than 35 in good health and CMV-seronegative. The source material was PBMCs. The gene calls are TRBV5-4 and TRBJ2-7; 11 bases match TRBD2. In nucleotides, the CDR3 is TGTGCCAGCAGCTTGGCCGGGCTAGCGGGGGGCTACGAGCAGTACTTC. Amino acids: CASSLAGLAGGYEQYF. Combining the CDR3 with reference TRBV5-4 and TRBJ2-7 gives the whole variable domain ETGVTQSPTHLIKTRGQQVTLRCSSQSGHNTVSWYQQALGQGPQFIFQYYREEENGRGNFPPRFSGLQFPNYSSELNVNALELDDSALYLCASSLAGLAGGYEQYFGPGTRLTVT.